These 20 T cell receptor beta chains were all obtained from the same sample, sequenced in a study of T cell repertoires in cytomegalovirus infection. TCRdb processed the reads anew with MiXCR; each CDR3 protein has one entry. Among about 47,000 distinct CDR3 sequences listed, about 21% were seen once. No antigens are known for them. The specimen comprised CD8+ T cells from cultured PBMCs, sampled from culture after CMV antigen stimulation. Receptors originate from a human donor in good health (CMV status not recorded). Some clones in this sample may be carry-over from other donors' samples.

This sequence joins TRBV25-1 and TRBJ2-3; the match to TRBD2 covers 8 bases. CDR1 is MGHDK and CDR2 is SYGVNS in the germline V gene. The CDR3 loop spans 15 amino acids. V shed 3 bases, J shed 0 bases, and the junction held 2 bases outside the gene matches. CDR3 DNA sequence: TGTGCCAGCAGTGAGGCTAGCGGGAGCACAGATACGCAGTATTTT. Translated, it gives CASSEASGSTDTQYF.

Of note for this clonotype: Mismatch with germline at one junction end may stem from a read error. The CDR3: CASSQDIGALFF. For the CDR3, the DNA is TGCGCCAGCAGCCAAGACATAGGGGCGCTGTTTTTT. This rearrangement joins TRBV4-1 to TRBJ2-2; tentatively, D is TRBD1 (5 bases). Germline V gene lookup returns CDR1 MGHRA and CDR2 YSYEKL. This CDR3 is built from 12 residues.

This clonotype was seen only a few times. This sequence joins TRBV5-1 and TRBJ1-2; no clear D. CDR3 length equals 13 residues. Trimming shortened V by 2 bases and J by 4 bases, and 9 bases separated the two germline ends. Germline V lookup: CDR1 SGHRS, CDR2 YFSETQ. The CDR3, as DNA: TGCGCCAGCAGCTTATCCAACCCCTATGGCTACACCTTC. Translating it yields CASSLSNPYGYTF.

The chain joins TRBV14 to TRBJ2-7; 7 positions agree with TRBD2. Trimming cost V 3 bases and J 6 bases; bases outside gene matches: 5. CDR3 length equals 13 residues. In germline, CDR1 is SGHDN, CDR2 FVKESK. CDR3 nucleotides: TGTGCCAGCAGCCAGACTAGCTCGGGCGAGCAGTACTTC. Its protein is CASSQTSSGEQYF.

This clonotype showed up many times. The chain combines TRBV14 with TRBJ1-2; 7 bases agree with TRBD1. CDR3 length equals 15 residues. With V trimmed by 2 bases and J by 4 bases, 7 bases remained unmatched. Germline V gene sequence: CDR1 SGHDN, CDR2 FVKESK. CDR3 sequence (DNA): TGTGCCAGCAGCCAACTGACAGGGAATCGCTATGGCTACACCTTC. This encodes CASSQLTGNRYGYTF.

The J gene is TRBJ1-1, the V gene TRBV27, with a possible D match to TRBD1 (5 bases). The germline V gene encodes CDR1 MNHEY and CDR2 SMNVEV (reference sequence). Trimming took 4 bases from V and 5 from J, leaving 14 bases between them. The CDR3 sequence is 14 residues long. The CDR3 nucleotides are TGTGCCAGCAGTTCCGGGATTGGGGGGACTGAAGCTTTCTTT. As protein: CASSSGIGGTEAFF.

This rearrangement joins TRBV28 to TRBJ1-2; the D gene is possibly TRBD1 (5 bases). The V gene lost 3 bases and the J gene lost 4 bases, with 18 bases spanning the gap. Looked up from germline, CDR1 is MDHEN and CDR2 is SYDVKM. There are 16 residues in the CDR3. CDR3 in DNA: TGTGCCAGCAGTTTTGAGCCCACAGGATCCTTCTATGGCTACACCTTC. Its protein is CASSFEPTGSFYGYTF.

The genes are TRBV19 and TRBJ1-2; D remains ambiguous. From germline, CDR1 is LNHDA and CDR2 SQIVND (reference sequence). Trimming stripped 7 bases from V and 6 bases from J, with 15 bases between. CDR3 size: 13 residues. Written as DNA, the CDR3 is TGTGCCAGTACTAGACCGGGGTCGCATGGCTACACCTTC. Translating it yields CASTRPGSHGYTF.

This clonotype was recorded a few times. The J gene is TRBJ1-1, the V gene TRBV30; no clear D gene. Germline assignment: CDR1 GTSNPN and CDR2 SVGIG (reference sequence). This CDR3 region has 12 residues. The V and J ends lost 4 bases and 1 base respectively, with 7 bases between them. The CDR3 nucleotides are TGTGCCTGGAAGCGGGGGAACACTGAAGCTTTCTTT. Translating gives CAWKRGNTEAFF.

The sample holds a few counts of this clonotype. This chain connects TRBV28 to TRBJ1-1; D is ambiguous. V lost 6 bases to trimming and J lost 4 bases, with 21 bases between them. CDR3 length: 16 amino acids. Germline loops: CDR1 MDHEN, CDR2 SYDVKM. Here the CDR3 reads CASSQVPGDGSTEAFF. CDR3 sequence (DNA): TGTGCCAGCAGCCAAGTCCCAGGTGACGGGAGCACTGAAGCTTTCTTT.

This clonotype has ten or more counts. The chain uses TRBV7-2 and TRBJ2-5, with a weak D call TRBD2 (7 bases). V shed 5 bases and J shed 5 bases, with 18 bases lying between them. Germline-derived CDR1 and CDR2 are SGHTA and FQGNSA. The CDR3 runs 15 residues. The CDR3 region is CASSLGGGEGETQYF. The CDR3 DNA follows: TGTGCCAGCAGCCTAGGGGGGGGAGAAGGGGAGACCCAGTACTTC.

This clonotype has only one observation. A much bigger clone sits one base away, suggesting this may be a read error. This rearrangement joins TRBV7-4 to TRBJ2-5; TRBD1 matches 7 bases. CDR1 and CDR2 (germline): SGHVT, SQSDAQ. This CDR3 region has 15 residues. The CDR3 is CASSIAKGQQETQYF. CDR3 nucleotides: TGTGCCAGCAGCATAGCTAAGGGACAGCAAGAGACCCAGTACTTC. The full variable domain, rest sourced from reference TRBV7-4 and TRBJ2-5, is GAGVSQSPRYKVAKRGRDVALRCDSISGHVTLYWYRQTLGQGSEVLTYSQSDAQRDKSGRPSGRFSAERPERSVSTLKIQRTEQGDSAVYLCASSIAKGQQETQYFGPGTRLLVL.

This clonotype occurred many times. The chain links TRBV7-2 to TRBJ2-7; 16 bases match TRBD2. This CDR3 has 17 amino acids. The germline CDR1 and CDR2 sequences are SGHTA and FQGNSA. V lost 4 bases, J lost 6 bases, and 9 bases stayed unmatched. This chain's CDR3 is CASSSLPGLAGGREQYF. The CDR3 bases are TGTGCCAGCAGCTCCCTCCCGGGACTAGCGGGGGGGCGCGAGCAGTACTTC.

The table lists this clonotype with a few counts. The chain carries TRBV5-5 and TRBJ2-1; 11 bases are a match to TRBD2. The CDR3 length is 15 residues. V trimming: 4 bases; J trimming: 7 bases; junction bases outside the gene matches: 7. In germline, CDR1 is SGHKS, CDR2 YYEKEE (reference sequence). CDR3 in amino acids: CASSLTSGGGNEQFF. The DNA of the CDR3 is TGTGCCAGCAGCCTCACTAGCGGGGGAGGGAATGAGCAGTTCTTC.

The chain combines TRBV19 with TRBJ1-5, with D hard to call. The CDR3 runs 15 residues. The germline gives CDR1 LNHDA, CDR2 SQIVND (reference sequence). V was trimmed by 5 bases and J by 2 bases, leaving 13 bases between them. The CDR3 is CASSLRQVGNQPQHF. As DNA, the CDR3 is TGTGCCAGTAGTCTCCGCCAAGTGGGCAATCAGCCCCAGCATTTT. Combining the CDR3 with reference TRBV19 and TRBJ1-5 gives the whole variable domain DGGITQSPKYLFRKEGQNVTLSCEQNLNHDAMYWYRQDPGQGLRLIYYSQIVNDFQKGDIAEGYSVSREKKESFPLTVTSAQKNPTAFYLCASSLRQVGNQPQHFGDGTRLSIL.

In this sample, this clonotype turned up many times. Here the CDR3 reads CASSPSVGANEQYF. As DNA, the CDR3 is TGTGCCAGCAGCCCCTCGGTAGGGGCGAACGAGCAGTACTTC. The chain has TRBV11-3 and TRBJ2-7, with D perhaps TRBD1 (5 bases). The germline CDR1 and CDR2 sequences are SGHNT and YENEEA. CDR3 size: 14 residues. V shed 5 bases and J shed 5 bases, with 16 bases lying between them.

At least ten counts were recorded for this clonotype. The chain carries TRBV4-1 and TRBJ2-5; 7 bases map to TRBD2. Trimming cost V 0 bases and J 3 bases; bases outside gene matches: 4. This CDR3 spans 15 amino acids. CDR1 and CDR2 (germline): MGHRA, YSYEKL. The CDR3 region is CASSQERLAEETQYF. The CDR3 DNA reads TGCGCCAGCAGCCAAGAACGGCTAGCGGAAGAGACCCAGTACTTC.

The chain links TRBV27 to TRBJ1-3; maybe TRBD1 (6 bases). The CDR3 has 15 amino acids. CDR1 and CDR2 (germline): MNHEY, SMNVEV (reference sequence). V was cut by 8 bases and J by 4 bases, with 18 bases left in between. Here the CDR3 reads CASGSSGEVGNTIYF. The CDR3, as DNA: TGTGCCAGCGGATCATCAGGGGAGGTGGGAAACACCATATATTTT.

This clonotype was recorded at least ten times. V gene TRBV28 combines with J gene TRBJ1-2; 8 bases match TRBD1. Germline assignment: CDR1 MDHEN and CDR2 SYDVKM. The CDR3 is 17 amino acids. Unmatched junction bases numbered 8, after V lost 1 base and J lost 1 base. CDR3 nucleotides: TGTGCCAGCAGTTTATCTCCCGACAGGGGACGTAACTATGGCTACACCTTC. Translating it yields CASSLSPDRGRNYGYTF.

This chain links TRBV7-9 with TRBJ2-3; unclear D gene. This CDR3 has 15 amino acids. CDR1 and CDR2 (germline): SEHNR, FQNEAQ (reference sequence). Trimming removed 5 bases from V and 1 base from J, with 13 bases in between. This CDR3 is CASSPVQSGTDTQYF. The CDR3 nucleotides read TGTGCCAGCAGCCCCGTCCAGAGCGGCACAGATACGCAGTATTTT.